This is a list of T cell receptor beta chains from one sample in a study of monozygotic twins with cystic fibrosis. Data came from immunoSEQ multiplex PCR; TCRdb stores just in-frame clones and leaves some out. This sample yields about 36,000 clones, of which nearly 85% are seen a single time; roughly 1.8% belongs to the top ten. The sample taken for sequencing was blood. The receptors shown here come from a girl aged 2 to 10 with cystic fibrosis. Each CDR3 is given without its conserved first and last residue. The order of the fields is D gene, V gene, J gene, CDR3 protein. D genes are given only for firm matches.

d_gene: -; v_gene: TRBV30; j_gene: TRBJ1-5; CDR3aa: AWSRGNQPQH
d_gene: TRBD1; v_gene: TRBV15; j_gene: TRBJ2-3; CDR3aa: ATSSSPRTGEITDTQY
d_gene: -; v_gene: TRBV2; j_gene: TRBJ2-7; CDR3aa: ASRGTFYEQY
d_gene: -; v_gene: TRBV6-5; j_gene: TRBJ1-1; CDR3aa: ASSYQLTDPLTEAF
d_gene: -; v_gene: TRBV27; j_gene: TRBJ2-3; CDR3aa: ASSPEMGYTQY
d_gene: -; v_gene: TRBV9; j_gene: TRBJ1-1; CDR3aa: ASSVESRATEAF
d_gene: -; v_gene: TRBV30; j_gene: TRBJ1-1; CDR3aa: AWGAGFEAF
d_gene: TRBD1; v_gene: TRBV5-4; j_gene: TRBJ2-6; CDR3aa: ASSLGQALT
d_gene: TRBD1; v_gene: TRBV2; j_gene: TRBJ1-5; CDR3aa: ASQGGRAGQPQH
d_gene: TRBD1; v_gene: TRBV12-5; j_gene: TRBJ2-1; CDR3aa: ASGWDSDEQF
d_gene: TRBD1; v_gene: TRBV7-6; j_gene: TRBJ1-2; CDR3aa: ASSPWPGGDYGYT
d_gene: -; v_gene: TRBV2; j_gene: TRBJ1-3; CDR3aa: ASPAGGSGNTIY
d_gene: -; v_gene: TRBV7-9; j_gene: TRBJ1-5; CDR3aa: ASSRNVNQPQH
d_gene: -; v_gene: TRBV11-2; j_gene: TRBJ1-4; CDR3aa: ASTQGIREKLF
d_gene: -; v_gene: TRBV5-4; j_gene: TRBJ1-2; CDR3aa: ASSGSYGYT
d_gene: TRBD2; v_gene: TRBV7-8; j_gene: TRBJ2-2; CDR3aa: ASARTSWNTGELF
d_gene: -; v_gene: TRBV19; j_gene: TRBJ2-3; CDR3aa: ASSIGQVGDTQY
d_gene: -; v_gene: TRBV6-1; j_gene: TRBJ2-2; CDR3aa: ASSEGWNTGELF
d_gene: -; v_gene: TRBV19; j_gene: TRBJ2-5; CDR3aa: ASSGFSEAETQY
d_gene: -; v_gene: TRBV7-2; j_gene: TRBJ1-5; CDR3aa: ASSLDGESNQPQH
d_gene: -; v_gene: TRBV7-9; j_gene: TRBJ1-6; CDR3aa: ASSLDIRTLH
d_gene: TRBD1; v_gene: TRBV11-3; j_gene: TRBJ1-2; CDR3aa: ASSLVGRGQGYT
d_gene: -; v_gene: TRBV18; j_gene: TRBJ1-4; CDR3aa: ASSSLHGRQTLRTNEKLF
d_gene: TRBD1; v_gene: TRBV9; j_gene: TRBJ1-6; CDR3aa: ASSEQGVQGSPLH
d_gene: -; v_gene: TRBV25-1; j_gene: TRBJ1-5; CDR3aa: ASHGEPGKCGNQPQH
d_gene: TRBD1; v_gene: TRBV7-9; j_gene: TRBJ1-3; CDR3aa: ASSFRDRGINTIY
d_gene: -; v_gene: TRBV5-6; j_gene: TRBJ2-7; CDR3aa: ASSLPENYEQY
d_gene: -; v_gene: TRBV7-8; j_gene: TRBJ2-3; CDR3aa: ASSLAPSLSIPDTQY
d_gene: TRBD2; v_gene: TRBV30; j_gene: TRBJ2-5; CDR3aa: AWSRRWEGEETQY
d_gene: -; v_gene: TRBV28; j_gene: TRBJ2-7; CDR3aa: ASTLRASYEQY
d_gene: -; v_gene: TRBV25-1; j_gene: TRBJ2-2; CDR3aa: ASSGTGRGPGELF
d_gene: -; v_gene: TRBV7-2; j_gene: TRBJ1-2; CDR3aa: ASSSAGTRGVGYYGYT
d_gene: -; v_gene: TRBV2; j_gene: TRBJ1-4; CDR3aa: ASRSGGGSNEKLF
d_gene: -; v_gene: TRBV29-1; j_gene: TRBJ2-7; CDR3aa: SVEAPAPYEQY
d_gene: -; v_gene: TRBV7-2; j_gene: TRBJ1-5; CDR3aa: ASSLQGNQPQH
d_gene: -; v_gene: TRBV2; j_gene: TRBJ2-4; CDR3aa: ASAGGAKNIQY